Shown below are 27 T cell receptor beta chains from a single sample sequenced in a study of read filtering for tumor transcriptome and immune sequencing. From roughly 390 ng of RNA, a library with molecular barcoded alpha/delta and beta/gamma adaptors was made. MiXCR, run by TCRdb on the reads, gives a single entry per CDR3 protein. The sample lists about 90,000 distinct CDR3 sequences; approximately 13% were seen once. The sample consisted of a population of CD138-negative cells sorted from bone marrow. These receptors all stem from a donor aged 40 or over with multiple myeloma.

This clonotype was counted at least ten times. As DNA, the CDR3 is TGTGCCAGCTCACGACTGGTAGCAGATACGCAGTATTTT. This gives the protein CASSRLVADTQYF. This chain joins TRBV18 and TRBJ2-3; D is uncertain. With 4 bases removed from V and 4 bases from J, the gap between germline ends came to 9 bases. The CDR3 covers 13 residues. Germline V gene sequence: CDR1 KGHSH, CDR2 LQKENI.

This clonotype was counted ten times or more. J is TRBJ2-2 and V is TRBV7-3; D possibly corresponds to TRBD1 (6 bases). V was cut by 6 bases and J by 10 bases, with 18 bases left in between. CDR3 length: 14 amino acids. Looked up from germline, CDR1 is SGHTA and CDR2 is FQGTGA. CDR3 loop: CASSMGHGDVELFF. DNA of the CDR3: TGTGCCAGCAGTATGGGACACGGGGATGTGGAGCTGTTTTTT. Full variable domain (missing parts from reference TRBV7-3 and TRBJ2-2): GAGVSQTPSNKVTEKGKYVELRCDPISGHTALYWYRQSLGQGPEFLIYFQGTGAADDSGLPNDRFFAVRPEGSVSTLKIQRTERGDSAVYLCASSMGHGDVELFFGEGSRLTVL.

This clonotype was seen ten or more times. The CDR3 nucleotides read TGTGCCAGCAGTGACGGTCCTTTCGGTTCTGCCGGGGAGCTGTTTTTT. It encodes CASSDGPFGSAGELFF. The chain employs TRBV6-1 and TRBJ2-2; D uncertain. The CDR3 is made up of 16 amino acids. The V end lost 3 bases, the J end lost 6 bases, and 17 bases lay between the germline ends. Germline CDR1 reads MNHNS; CDR2 reads SASEGT.

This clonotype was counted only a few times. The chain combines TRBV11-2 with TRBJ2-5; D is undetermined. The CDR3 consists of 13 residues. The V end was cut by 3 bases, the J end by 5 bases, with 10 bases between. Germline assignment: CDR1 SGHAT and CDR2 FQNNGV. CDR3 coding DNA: TGTGCCAGCAGCTTTCGGCCTGGGGAGACCCAGTACTTC. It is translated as CASSFRPGETQYF.

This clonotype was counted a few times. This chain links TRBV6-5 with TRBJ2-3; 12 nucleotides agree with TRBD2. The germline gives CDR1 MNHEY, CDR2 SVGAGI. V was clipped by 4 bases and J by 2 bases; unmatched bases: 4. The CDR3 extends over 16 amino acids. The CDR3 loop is CASSWGLAGSTDTQYF. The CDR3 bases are TGTGCCAGCAGTTGGGGACTAGCGGGTTCCACAGATACGCAGTATTTT.

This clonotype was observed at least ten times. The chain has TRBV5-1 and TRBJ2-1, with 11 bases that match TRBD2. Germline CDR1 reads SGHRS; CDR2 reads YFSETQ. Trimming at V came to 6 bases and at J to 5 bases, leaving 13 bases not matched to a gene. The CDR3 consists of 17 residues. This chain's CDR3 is CASTVGLAGVPDNEQFF. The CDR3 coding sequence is TGCGCCAGCACCGTCGGACTAGCGGGCGTACCCGACAATGAGCAGTTCTTC.

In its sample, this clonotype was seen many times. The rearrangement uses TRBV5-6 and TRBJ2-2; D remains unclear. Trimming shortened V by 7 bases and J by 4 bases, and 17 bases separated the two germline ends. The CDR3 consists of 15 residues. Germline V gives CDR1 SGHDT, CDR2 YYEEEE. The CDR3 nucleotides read TGTGCCAGCCGATCCCTTTCTATCCGCACCGGGGAGCTGTTTTTT. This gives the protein CASRSLSIRTGELFF.

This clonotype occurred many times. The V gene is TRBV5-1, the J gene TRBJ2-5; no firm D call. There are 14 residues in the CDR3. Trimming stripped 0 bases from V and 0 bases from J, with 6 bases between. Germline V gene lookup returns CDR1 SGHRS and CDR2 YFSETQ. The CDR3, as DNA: TGCGCCAGCAGCTTGGGCCGTGACCAAGAGACCCAGTACTTC. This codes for CASSLGRDQETQYF. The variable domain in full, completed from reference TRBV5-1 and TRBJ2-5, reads KAGVTQTPRYLIKTRGQQVTLSCSPISGHRSVSWYQQTPGQGLQFLFEYFSETQRNKGNFPGRFSGRQFSNSRSEMNVSTLELGDSALYLCASSLGRDQETQYFGPGTRLLVL.

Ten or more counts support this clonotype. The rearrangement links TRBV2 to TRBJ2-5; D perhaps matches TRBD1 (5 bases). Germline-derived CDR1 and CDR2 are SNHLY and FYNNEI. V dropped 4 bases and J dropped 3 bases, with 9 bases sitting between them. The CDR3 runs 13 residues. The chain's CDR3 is CASSVSREETQYF. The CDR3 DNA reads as TGTGCCAGCAGTGTAAGCAGGGAAGAGACCCAGTACTTC. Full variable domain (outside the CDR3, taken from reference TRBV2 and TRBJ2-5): EPEVTQTPSHQVTQMGQEVILRCVPISNHLYFYWYRQILGQKVEFLVSFYNNEISEKSEIFDDQFSVERPDGSNFTLKIRSTKLEDSAMYFCASSVSREETQYFGPGTRLLVL.

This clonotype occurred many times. The DNA for the CDR3 is TGTGCCAGCAGCTTGGTCAGGGAGACCCAGTACTTC. Its translation is CASSLVRETQYF. The genes are TRBV7-9 and TRBJ2-5; no clear D gene. CDR3 length equals 12 residues. Trimming removed 3 bases from V and 5 bases from J, with 7 bases in between. Germline V gene data show CDR1 as SEHNR and CDR2 as FQNEAQ (reference sequence).

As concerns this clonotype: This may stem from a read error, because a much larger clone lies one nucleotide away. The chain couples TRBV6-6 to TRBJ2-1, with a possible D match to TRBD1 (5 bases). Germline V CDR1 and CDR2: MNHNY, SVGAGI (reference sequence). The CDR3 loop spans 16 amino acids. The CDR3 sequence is CASYPTGALSDNGQFF. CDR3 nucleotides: TGTGCCAGCTACCCAACAGGCGCCCTCTCCGACAATGGGCAGTTCTTC.

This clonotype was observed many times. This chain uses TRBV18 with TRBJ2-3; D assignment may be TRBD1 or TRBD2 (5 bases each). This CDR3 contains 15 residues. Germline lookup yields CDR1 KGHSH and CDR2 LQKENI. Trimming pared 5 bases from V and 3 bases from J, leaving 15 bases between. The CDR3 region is CASSGTRGTTDTQYF. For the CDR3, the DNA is TGTGCCAGCTCAGGTACCAGAGGGACGACAGATACGCAGTATTTT.

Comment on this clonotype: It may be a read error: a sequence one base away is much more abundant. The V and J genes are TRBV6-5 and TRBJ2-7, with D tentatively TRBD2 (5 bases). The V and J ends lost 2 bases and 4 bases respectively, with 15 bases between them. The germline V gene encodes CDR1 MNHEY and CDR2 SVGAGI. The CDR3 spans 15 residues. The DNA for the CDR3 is TGTGCCAGCAGTTACCCCCCGAACCGAGGGTACGAGCAGTACTTC. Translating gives CASSYPPNRGYEQYF.

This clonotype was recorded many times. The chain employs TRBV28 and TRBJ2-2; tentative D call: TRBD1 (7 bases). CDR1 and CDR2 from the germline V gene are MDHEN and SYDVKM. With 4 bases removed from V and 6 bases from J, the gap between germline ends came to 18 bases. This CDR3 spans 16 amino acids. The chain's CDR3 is CASSSPRDRMSGELFF. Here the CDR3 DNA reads TGTGCCAGCAGTTCCCCGCGGGACAGAATGTCCGGGGAGCTGTTTTTT.

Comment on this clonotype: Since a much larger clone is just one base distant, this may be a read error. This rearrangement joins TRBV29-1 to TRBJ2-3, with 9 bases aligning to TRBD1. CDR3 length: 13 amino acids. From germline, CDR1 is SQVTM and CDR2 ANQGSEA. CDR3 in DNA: TGCAGCGTCCTTAGACAGGGGGGAGATACGCGGTATTTT. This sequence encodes CSVLRQGGDTRYF.

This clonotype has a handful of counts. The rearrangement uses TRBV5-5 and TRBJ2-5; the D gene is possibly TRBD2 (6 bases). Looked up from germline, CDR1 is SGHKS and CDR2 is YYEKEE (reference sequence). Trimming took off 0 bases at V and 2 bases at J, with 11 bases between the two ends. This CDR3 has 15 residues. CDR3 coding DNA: TGTGCCAGCAGCTTGGCGGGCGGGGCTCAAGAGACCCAGTACTTC. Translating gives CASSLAGGAQETQYF.

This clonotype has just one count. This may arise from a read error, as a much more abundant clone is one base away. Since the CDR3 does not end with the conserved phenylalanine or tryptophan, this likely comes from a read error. The CDR3 DNA reads as TGTGCCAGCAGCTTAGGGAGGGGGACAGACGAGCAGTACCTC. Amino acid sequence: CASSLGRGTDEQYL. The rearrangement links TRBV13 to TRBJ2-7, with 7 bases identical to TRBD1. The V gene end was trimmed by 0 bases and the J gene end by 5 bases; junction bases not matched to a gene: 4. Germline lookup yields CDR1 PRHDT and CDR2 FYEKMQ (reference sequence). The CDR3 extends over 14 amino acids.

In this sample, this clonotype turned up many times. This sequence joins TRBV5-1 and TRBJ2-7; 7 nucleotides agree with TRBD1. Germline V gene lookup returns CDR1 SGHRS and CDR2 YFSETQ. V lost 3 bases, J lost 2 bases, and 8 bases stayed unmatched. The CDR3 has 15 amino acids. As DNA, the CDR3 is TGCGCCAGCAGCTGGCTGGGACAGAAGGCCTACGAGCAGTACTTC. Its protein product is CASSWLGQKAYEQYF.

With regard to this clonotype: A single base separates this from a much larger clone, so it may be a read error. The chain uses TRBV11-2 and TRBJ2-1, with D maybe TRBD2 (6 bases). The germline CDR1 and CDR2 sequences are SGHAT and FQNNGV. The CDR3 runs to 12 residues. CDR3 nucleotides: TGTGCCAGCAGCTTTAGCGGAAATGGGCAGTTCTTC. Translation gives CASSFSGNGQFF.

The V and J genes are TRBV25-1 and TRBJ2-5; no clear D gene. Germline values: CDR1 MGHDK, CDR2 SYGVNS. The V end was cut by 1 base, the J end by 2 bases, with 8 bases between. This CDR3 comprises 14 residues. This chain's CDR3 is CASSELANQETQYF. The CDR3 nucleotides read TGTGCCAGCAGTGAATTGGCTAATCAAGAGACCCAGTACTTC.

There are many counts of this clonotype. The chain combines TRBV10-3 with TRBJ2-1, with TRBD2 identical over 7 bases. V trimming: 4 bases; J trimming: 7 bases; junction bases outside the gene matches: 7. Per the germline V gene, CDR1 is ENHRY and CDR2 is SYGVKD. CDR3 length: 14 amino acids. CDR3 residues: CAISGSLAGNEQFF. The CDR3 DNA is TGTGCCATCAGTGGCTCCTTAGCGGGTAATGAGCAGTTCTTC.

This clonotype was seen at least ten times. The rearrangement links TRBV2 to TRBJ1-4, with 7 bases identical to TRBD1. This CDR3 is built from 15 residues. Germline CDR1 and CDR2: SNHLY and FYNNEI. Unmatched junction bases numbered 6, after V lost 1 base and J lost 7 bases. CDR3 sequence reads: CASSEETGLIEKLFF. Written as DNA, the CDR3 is TGTGCCAGCAGTGAAGAGACAGGGTTGATTGAAAAACTGTTTTTT.

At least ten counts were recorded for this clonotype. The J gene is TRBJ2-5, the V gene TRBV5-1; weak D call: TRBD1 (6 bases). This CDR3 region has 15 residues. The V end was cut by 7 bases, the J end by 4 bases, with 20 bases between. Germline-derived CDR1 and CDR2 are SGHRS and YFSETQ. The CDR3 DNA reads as TGCGCCAGCGACCCCGGGACACAAAGAGGAGAGACCCAGTACTTC. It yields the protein CASDPGTQRGETQYF.

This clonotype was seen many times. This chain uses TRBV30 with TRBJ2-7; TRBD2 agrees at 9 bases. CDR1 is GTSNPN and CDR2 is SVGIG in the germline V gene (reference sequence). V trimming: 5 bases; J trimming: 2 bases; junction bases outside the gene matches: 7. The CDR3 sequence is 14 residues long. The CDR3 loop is CAWQLAGSTYEQYF. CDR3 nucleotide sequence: TGTGCCTGGCAACTAGCGGGTAGCACCTACGAGCAGTACTTC. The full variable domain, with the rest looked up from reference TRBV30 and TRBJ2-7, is SQTIHQWPATLVQPVGSPLSLECTVEGTSNPNLYWYRQAAGRGLQLLFYSVGIGQISSEVPQNLSASRPQDRQFILSSKKLLLSDSGFYLCAWQLAGSTYEQYFGPGTRLTVT.

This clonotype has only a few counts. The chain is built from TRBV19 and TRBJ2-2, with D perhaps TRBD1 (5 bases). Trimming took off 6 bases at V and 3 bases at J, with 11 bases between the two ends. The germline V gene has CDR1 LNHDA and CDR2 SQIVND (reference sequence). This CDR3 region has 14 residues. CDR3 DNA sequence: TGTGCCAGTAGGCAGTCAGGGTACACCGGGGAGCTGTTTTTT. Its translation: CASRQSGYTGELFF.

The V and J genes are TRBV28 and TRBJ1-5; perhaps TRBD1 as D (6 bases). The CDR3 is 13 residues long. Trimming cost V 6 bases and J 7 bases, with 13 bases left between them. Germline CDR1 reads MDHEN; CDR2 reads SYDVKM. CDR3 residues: CASSPTGRQPQHF. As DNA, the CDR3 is TGTGCCAGCAGCCCAACAGGGAGGCAGCCCCAGCATTTT.

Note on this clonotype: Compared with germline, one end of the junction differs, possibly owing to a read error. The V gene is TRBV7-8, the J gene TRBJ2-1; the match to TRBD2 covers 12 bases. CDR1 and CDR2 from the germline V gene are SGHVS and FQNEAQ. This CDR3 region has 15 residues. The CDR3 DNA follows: TGTGCCAGCTGTACACTAGCGGGAGGAACGAATGAGCAGTCCTTC. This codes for CASCTLAGGTNEQSF.